A selection of T cell receptor beta chains follows, all from one sample in a study of T cell changes during pregnancy in multiple sclerosis. Sequencing was performed with immunoSEQ multiplex PCR; in TCRdb, only in-frame clones are kept and a portion is missing. The profile covers approximately 44,000 clones, with roughly nine tenths appearing a single time and roughly 0.58% taken by the ten largest. The sample in question was CD4+ T cells from peripheral blood mononuclear cells, obtained in the first trimester of pregnancy. These receptors originate from a female donor with multiple sclerosis, enrolled in a pregnancy study. Both conserved end residues are part of each CDR3. D genes are given only for firm matches. A row's size may be missing; if present it is once, few, many or a size class.

V gene	J gene	clone size	D gene	CDR3 protein	CDR3 DNA
TRBV28	TRBJ2-7	NA	TRBD1	CASGLRTGVSYEQYF	TGTGCCAGCGGCCTCCGGACAGGGGTCTCCTACGAGCAGTACTTC
TRBV11-1	TRBJ1-3	NA	NA	CASSPTGIGNTIYF	TGTGCCAGCAGCCCGACAGGAATTGGAAACACCATATATTTT
TRBV5-8	TRBJ1-5	NA	NA	CASSLGIQGGQPQHF	TGTGCCAGCAGCTTGGGCATACAGGGCGGGCAGCCCCAGCATTTT
TRBV29-1	TRBJ1-2	NA	TRBD1	CSFSTGTGYGYTF	TGCAGCTTCTCGACAGGGACCGGCTATGGCTACACCTTC
TRBV7-9	TRBJ1-2	few	NA	CASSPYRGGNYGYTF	TGTGCCAGCAGCCCGTACCGGGGGGGTAACTATGGCTACACCTTC
TRBV2	TRBJ1-1	NA	NA	CASSMTALNTEAFF	TGTGCCAGCAGTATGACAGCTTTGAACACTGAAGCTTTCTTT
TRBV5-1	TRBJ2-1	NA	TRBD2	CASSLVAGVGGGEQFF	TGCGCCAGCAGCTTGGTAGCGGGAGTAGGAGGTGGTGAGCAGTTCTTC
TRBV30	TRBJ1-1	NA	TRBD1	CAWSTTGVPEAFF	TGTGCCTGGAGTACCACAGGGGTCCCTGAAGCTTTCTTT
TRBV28	TRBJ1-2	few	NA	CASNGGLGGYTF	TGTGCCAGCAACGGAGGGCTCGGCGGCTACACCTTC
TRBV7-6	TRBJ2-1	NA	NA	CASSLTGEQFF	TGTGCCAGCAGCTTAACTGGTGAGCAGTTCTTC
TRBV18	TRBJ2-1	NA	TRBD2	CASSPWFSLAGGRNEQFF	TGTGCCAGCTCACCATGGTTTTCGCTAGCGGGAGGTCGGAATGAGCAGTTCTTC
TRBV7-6	TRBJ2-1	NA	TRBD2	CASSLERREVYNEQFF	TGTGCCAGCAGCTTAGAGAGGCGGGAGGTCTACAATGAGCAGTTCTTC
TRBV5-1	TRBJ2-3	NA	TRBD1	CASSSPRGQGIDTQYF	TGCGCCAGCAGCTCTCCCCGGGGACAGGGGATAGATACGCAGTATTTT
TRBV28	TRBJ1-5	NA	NA	CASRTGTYLNQPQHF	TGTGCCAGCAGAACCGGGACTTACCTCAATCAGCCCCAGCATTTT
TRBV30	TRBJ1-1	once	TRBD1	CAWRHRGGDTEAFF	TGTGCCTGGAGGCACAGGGGAGGTGACACTGAAGCTTTCTTT
TRBV27	TRBJ1-1	once	TRBD1	CASSFWGKQGASTEAFF	TGTGCCAGCAGTTTCTGGGGGAAACAGGGGGCGTCGACTGAAGCTTTCTTT
TRBV27	TRBJ2-7	once	TRBD2	CASSSGLAGNEQYF	TGTGCCAGCAGTTCGGGACTAGCGGGAAACGAGCAGTACTTC
TRBV5-1	TRBJ2-2	NA	TRBD1	CASSPGTGGVTGELFF	TGCGCCAGCAGCCCCGGGACAGGGGGTGTAACCGGGGAGCTGTTTTTT
TRBV10-3	TRBJ2-4	NA	NA	CAISETGSSANIQYF	TGTGCCATCAGTGAAACAGGGTCTAGTGCAAACATTCAGTACTTC
TRBV6-4	TRBJ2-6	NA	TRBD1	CASSAFPGQGLGGANVLTF	TGTGCCAGCAGTGCTTTTCCGGGACAGGGCCTTGGAGGGGCCAACGTCCTGACTTTC
TRBV19	TRBJ1-5	NA	TRBD1	CASSRVGQDRNQPQHF	TGTGCCAGTAGTAGGGTAGGACAGGACCGGAATCAGCCCCAGCATTTT
TRBV5-1	TRBJ1-1	NA	NA	CASSLSAGYTEAFF	TGCGCCAGCAGCTTGTCGGCAGGATACACTGAAGCTTTCTTT
TRBV11-2	TRBJ2-1	NA	TRBD1	CASSPGQGNEQFF	TGTGCCAGCAGCCCGGGACAGGGTAATGAGCAGTTCTTC
TRBV30	TRBJ1-2	NA	NA	CAWHITYGYTF	TGTGCCTGGCACATTACCTATGGCTACACCTTC
TRBV5-1	TRBJ2-5	NA	TRBD1	CASSWDSTQETQYF	TGCGCCAGCAGCTGGGACAGTACACAAGAGACCCAGTACTTC
TRBV5-1	TRBJ1-4	NA	NA	CASTERESNEKLFF	TGCGCCAGCACTGAACGGGAGTCTAATGAAAAACTGTTTTTT